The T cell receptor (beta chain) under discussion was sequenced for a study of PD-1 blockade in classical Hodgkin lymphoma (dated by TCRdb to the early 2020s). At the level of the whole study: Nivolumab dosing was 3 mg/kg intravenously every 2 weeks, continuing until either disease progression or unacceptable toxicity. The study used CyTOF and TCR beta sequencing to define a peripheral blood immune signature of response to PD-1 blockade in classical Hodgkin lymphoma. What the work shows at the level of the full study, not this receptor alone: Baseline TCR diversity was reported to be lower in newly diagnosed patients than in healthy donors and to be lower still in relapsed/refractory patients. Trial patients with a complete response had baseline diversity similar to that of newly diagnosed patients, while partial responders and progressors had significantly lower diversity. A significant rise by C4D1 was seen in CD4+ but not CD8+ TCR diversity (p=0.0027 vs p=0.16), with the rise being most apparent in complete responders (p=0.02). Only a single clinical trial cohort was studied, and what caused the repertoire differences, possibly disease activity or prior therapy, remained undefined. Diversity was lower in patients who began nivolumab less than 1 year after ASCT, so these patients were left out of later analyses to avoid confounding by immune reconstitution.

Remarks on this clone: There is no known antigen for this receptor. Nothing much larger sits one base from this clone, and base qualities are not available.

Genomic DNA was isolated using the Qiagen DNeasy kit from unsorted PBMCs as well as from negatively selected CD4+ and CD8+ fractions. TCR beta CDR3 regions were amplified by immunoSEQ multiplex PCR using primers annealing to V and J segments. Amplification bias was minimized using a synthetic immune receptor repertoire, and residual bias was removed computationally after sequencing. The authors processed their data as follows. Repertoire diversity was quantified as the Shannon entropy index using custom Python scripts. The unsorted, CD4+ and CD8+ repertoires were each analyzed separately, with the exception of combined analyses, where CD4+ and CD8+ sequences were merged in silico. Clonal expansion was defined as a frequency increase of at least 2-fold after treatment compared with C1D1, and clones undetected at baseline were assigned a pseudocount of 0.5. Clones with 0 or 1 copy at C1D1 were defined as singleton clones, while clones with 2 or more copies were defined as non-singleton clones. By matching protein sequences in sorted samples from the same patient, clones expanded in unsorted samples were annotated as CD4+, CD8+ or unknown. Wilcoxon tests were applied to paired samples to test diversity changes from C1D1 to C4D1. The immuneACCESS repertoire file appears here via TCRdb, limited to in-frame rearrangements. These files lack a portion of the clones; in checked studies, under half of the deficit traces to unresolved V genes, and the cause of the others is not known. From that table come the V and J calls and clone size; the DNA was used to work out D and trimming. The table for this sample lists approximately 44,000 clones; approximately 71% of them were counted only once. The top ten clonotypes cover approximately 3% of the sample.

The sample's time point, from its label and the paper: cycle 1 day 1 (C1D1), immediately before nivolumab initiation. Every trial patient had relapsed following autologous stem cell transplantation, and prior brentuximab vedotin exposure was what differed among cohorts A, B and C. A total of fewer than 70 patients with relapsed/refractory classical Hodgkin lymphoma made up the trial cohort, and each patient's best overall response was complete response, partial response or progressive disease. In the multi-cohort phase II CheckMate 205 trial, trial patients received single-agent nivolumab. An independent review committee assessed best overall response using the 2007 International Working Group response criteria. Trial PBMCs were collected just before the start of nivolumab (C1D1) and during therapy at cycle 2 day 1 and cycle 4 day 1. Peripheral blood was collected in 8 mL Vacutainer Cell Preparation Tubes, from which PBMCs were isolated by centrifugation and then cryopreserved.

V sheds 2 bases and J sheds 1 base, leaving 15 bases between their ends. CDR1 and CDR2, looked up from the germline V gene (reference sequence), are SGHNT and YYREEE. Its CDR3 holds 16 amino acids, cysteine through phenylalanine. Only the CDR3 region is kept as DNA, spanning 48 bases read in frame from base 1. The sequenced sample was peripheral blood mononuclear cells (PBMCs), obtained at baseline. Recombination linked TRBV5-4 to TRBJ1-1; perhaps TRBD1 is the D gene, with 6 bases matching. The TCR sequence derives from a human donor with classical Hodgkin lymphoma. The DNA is TGTGCCAGCAGCTTCGGTTTGGGGGCGCAGAACACTGAAGCTTTCTTT. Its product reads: CASSFGLGAQNTEAFF.